The rows below give T cell receptor beta chains drawn from one sample of a study of post-analysis software for immune sequencing data. Using its own MiXCR run on the PCR reads, TCRdb lists one record per CDR3 protein. The sample lists about 820,000 distinct CDR3 sequences; 53% were seen once. The sequenced sample consisted of blood. These receptors all stem from a girl aged 10 to 17 with multiple sclerosis. Each CDR3 is given with its conserved first and last residue. D genes are given only for firm matches. Clone size is given for some rows only: seen once, a few or many times, or a class if the clone is expanded.

j_call	v_call	clone_size	d_call	cdr3_aa	cdr3_nt
TRBJ2-7	TRBV7-8	few	TRBD2	CASSPPLRLSGGSYEQYF	TGTGCCAGCAGCCCCCCCCTGAGACTAAGCGGGGGGTCTTACGAGCAGTACTTC
TRBJ1-1	TRBV7-2	-	TRBD1	CASSTQGARGTEAFF	TGTGCCAGCAGCACGCAGGGGGCGCGGGGCACTGAAGCTTTCTTT
TRBJ2-3	TRBV5-1	-	TRBD2	CASSRQGLAGEDTQYF	TGCGCCAGCAGCCGCCAGGGACTAGCGGGAGAAGATACGCAGTATTTT
TRBJ1-2	TRBV7-9	few	TRBD1	CASSLRTGAELNYGYTF	TGTGCCAGCAGCTTAAGGACAGGGGCCGAACTCAACTATGGCTACACCTTC
TRBJ1-4	TRBV7-9	-	TRBD1	CASSLLGTGNEKLFF	TGTGCCAGCAGCTTATTAGGGACAGGGAATGAAAAACTGTTTTTT
TRBJ1-1	TRBV29-1	-	-	CSVDGATEAFF	TGCAGCGTTGACGGAGCCACTGAAGCTTTCTTT
TRBJ2-7	TRBV7-6	-	TRBD1	CASVPGTGAYEQYF	TGTGCCAGCGTGCCTGGGACAGGGGCCTACGAGCAGTACTTC
TRBJ2-5	TRBV20-1	-	TRBD2	CSTGAGVEETQYF	TGCAGTACAGGAGCGGGAGTGGAGGAGACCCAGTACTTC
TRBJ2-1	TRBV20-1	-	TRBD1	CSARVISGQGTNEQFF	TGCAGTGCTAGAGTTATTTCGGGACAGGGAACCAATGAGCAGTTCTTC
TRBJ2-7	TRBV5-1	-	TRBD1	CASSHPSGGENYEQYF	TGCGCCAGCAGCCATCCCTCAGGGGGCGAAAACTACGAGCAGTACTTC
TRBJ2-6	TRBV12-3/TRBV12-4	-	-	CASSFAGAASSGANVLTF	TGTGCCAGCAGTTTTGCAGGGGCCGCCTCCTCTGGGGCCAACGTCCTGACTTTC
TRBJ2-1	TRBV20-1	-	TRBD1	CSAGGQDYNEQFF	TGCAGTGCAGGCGGACAGGATTACAATGAGCAGTTCTTC
TRBJ2-1	TRBV29-1	few	TRBD1	CSVDNKFRDRAYNEQFF	TGCAGCGTAGATAACAAATTCCGGGACAGAGCCTACAATGAGCAGTTCTTC
TRBJ2-1	TRBV29-1	-	TRBD1	CSVDGRGPYNEQFF	TGCAGCGTTGACGGCAGGGGGCCTTACAATGAGCAGTTCTTC
TRBJ1-4	TRBV3-1	once	-	CASSQWGTGSEKLFF	TGTGCCAGCAGCCAATGGGGGACGGGTAGTGAAAAACTGTTTTTT
TRBJ2-3	TRBV4-1	once	-	CASSQDFGGGIPDTQYF	TGCGCCAGCAGCCAAGATTTTGGGGGCGGGATACCAGATACGCAGTATTTT
TRBJ2-1	TRBV29-1	few	TRBD2	CSVVAWDYQNNEQFF	TGCAGCGTTGTGGCATGGGACTATCAGAACAATGAGCAGTTCTTC
TRBJ2-7	TRBV14	few	-	CASSQPAGYEQYF	TGTGCCAGCAGCCAACCCGCTGGCTACGAGCAGTACTTC
TRBJ2-5	TRBV7-2	-	-	CASSRGLLSIQETQYF	TGTGCCAGCAGCCGTGGCCTACTAAGTATACAAGAGACCCAGTACTTC
TRBJ2-5	TRBV7-9	-	-	CASSVWSGKKTQYF	TGTGCCAGCAGCGTCTGGTCGGGTAAGAAGACCCAGTACTTC
TRBJ2-5	TRBV29-1	few	TRBD1	CSVVSGGRPETQYF	TGCAGCGTTGTCTCAGGGGGCCGCCCAGAGACCCAGTACTTC
TRBJ1-2	TRBV7-2	few	-	CAPKGARGYTF	TGTGCCCCCAAGGGCGCACGTGGCTACACCTTC
TRBJ2-2	TRBV6-6	-	-	CASSNQDLTGELFF	TGTGCCAGCAGCAACCAGGACCTAACCGGGGAGCTGTTTTTT
TRBJ2-7	TRBV7-2	-	-	CATGISRYEQYF	TGTGCCACCGGGATCTCAAGGTACGAGCAGTACTTC
TRBJ2-3	TRBV20-1	-	-	CSASLLQSTDTQYF	TGCAGTGCTAGTTTACTACAGAGCACAGATACGCAGTATTTT
TRBJ2-7	TRBV12-3/TRBV12-4	-	-	CASSLAYGERNEQYF	TGTGCCAGCAGTTTAGCGTACGGGGAAAGGAATGAGCAGTACTTC
TRBJ2-7	TRBV20-1	-	-	CSARGLVSRLAVYEQYF	TGCAGTGCTAGAGGGTTGGTCAGTCGGTTAGCGGTCTACGAGCAGTACTTC
TRBJ1-6	TRBV28	-	-	CASSLSRPLTGEDYNSPLHF	TGTGCCAGCAGTTTATCCCGCCCCCTAACAGGAGAGGACTATAATTCACCCCTCCACTTT
TRBJ2-2	TRBV24-1	-	TRBD1	CATSDSRTGGANTGELFF	TGTGCCACCAGTGATTCCCGGACAGGGGGCGCGAACACCGGGGAGCTGTTTTTT
TRBJ2-1	TRBV18	-	TRBD2	CASSQLAGADNEQFF	TGTGCCAGCTCACAACTAGCGGGGGCCGACAATGAGCAGTTCTTC
TRBJ2-1	TRBV7-3	-	TRBD2	CASSPPPASGSHEQFF	TGTGCCAGCAGCCCCCCCCCGGCTAGCGGGAGTCATGAGCAGTTCTTC
TRBJ2-1	TRBV5-1	-	TRBD2	CASSRVSGRGYNEQFF	TGCGCCAGCAGTAGGGTAAGCGGGAGGGGCTACAATGAGCAGTTCTTC
TRBJ2-1	TRBV20-1	-	TRBD1	CSAGDRGRYNEQFF	TGCAGTGCCGGGGACAGGGGGCGATACAATGAGCAGTTCTTC
TRBJ2-5	TRBV4-1	once	TRBD2	CASSQERAGGPLETQYF	TGCGCCAGCAGCCAAGAGAGGGCGGGAGGGCCGCTAGAGACCCAGTACTTC
TRBJ2-6	TRBV9	-	-	CASSVEAGANVLTF	TGTGCCAGCAGCGTAGAAGCTGGGGCCAACGTCCTGACTTTC
TRBJ2-3	TRBV4-2	-	TRBD2	CASSHSRTSGGTDTQYF	TGTGCCAGCAGCCACTCCAGGACTAGCGGAGGCACAGATACGCAGTATTTT
TRBJ1-1	TRBV29-1	-	-	CSVLTDAWYLNTEAFF	TGCAGCGTTTTGACAGACGCCTGGTATCTGAACACTGAAGCTTTCTTT
TRBJ2-6	TRBV20-1	-	-	CSARGRGVAGANVLTF	TGCAGTGCTAGGGGGAGAGGAGTCGCTGGGGCCAACGTCCTGACTTTC
TRBJ2-1	TRBV20-1	few	-	CSARPRQVSGNEQFF	TGCAGTGCTAGACCAAGACAGGTTTCAGGCAATGAGCAGTTCTTC
TRBJ2-7	TRBV20-1	few	TRBD2	CSARPLTSGGYEQYF	TGCAGTGCTAGACCCCTGACTAGCGGGGGCTACGAGCAGTACTTC
TRBJ2-2	TRBV10-3	-	TRBD2	CAVARLAESTGELFF	TGTGCCGTTGCAAGACTAGCGGAGAGCACCGGGGAGCTGTTTTTT
TRBJ2-7	TRBV7-6	many	TRBD1	CASSFPGQDHEQYF	TGTGCCAGCAGCTTTCCGGGACAGGATCACGAGCAGTACTTC
TRBJ2-3	TRBV20-1	-	-	CSALSYPEDTQYF	TGCAGTGCCCTTAGCTACCCGGAAGATACGCAGTATTTT
TRBJ2-5	TRBV10-3	-	TRBD2	CAISPVGRGGLETQYF	TGTGCCATCAGTCCTGTTGGGCGGGGGGGCCTAGAGACCCAGTACTTC